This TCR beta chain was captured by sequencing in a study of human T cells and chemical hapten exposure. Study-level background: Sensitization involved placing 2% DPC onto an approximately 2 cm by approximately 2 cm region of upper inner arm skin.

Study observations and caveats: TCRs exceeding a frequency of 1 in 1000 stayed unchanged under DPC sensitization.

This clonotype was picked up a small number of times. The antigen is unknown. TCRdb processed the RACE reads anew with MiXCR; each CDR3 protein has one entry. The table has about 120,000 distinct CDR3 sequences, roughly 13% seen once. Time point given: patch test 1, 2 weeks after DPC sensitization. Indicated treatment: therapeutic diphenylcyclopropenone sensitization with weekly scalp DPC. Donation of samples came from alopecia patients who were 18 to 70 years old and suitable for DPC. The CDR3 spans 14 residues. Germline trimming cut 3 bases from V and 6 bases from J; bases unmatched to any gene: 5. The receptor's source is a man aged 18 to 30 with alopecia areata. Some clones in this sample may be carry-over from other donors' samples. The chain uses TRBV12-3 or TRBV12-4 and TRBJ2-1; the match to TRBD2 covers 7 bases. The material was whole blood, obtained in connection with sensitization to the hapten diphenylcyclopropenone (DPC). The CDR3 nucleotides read TGTGCCAGCAGTTTTGGGTCGGGGGGCAATGAGCAGTTCTTC. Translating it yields CASSFGSGGNEQFF.